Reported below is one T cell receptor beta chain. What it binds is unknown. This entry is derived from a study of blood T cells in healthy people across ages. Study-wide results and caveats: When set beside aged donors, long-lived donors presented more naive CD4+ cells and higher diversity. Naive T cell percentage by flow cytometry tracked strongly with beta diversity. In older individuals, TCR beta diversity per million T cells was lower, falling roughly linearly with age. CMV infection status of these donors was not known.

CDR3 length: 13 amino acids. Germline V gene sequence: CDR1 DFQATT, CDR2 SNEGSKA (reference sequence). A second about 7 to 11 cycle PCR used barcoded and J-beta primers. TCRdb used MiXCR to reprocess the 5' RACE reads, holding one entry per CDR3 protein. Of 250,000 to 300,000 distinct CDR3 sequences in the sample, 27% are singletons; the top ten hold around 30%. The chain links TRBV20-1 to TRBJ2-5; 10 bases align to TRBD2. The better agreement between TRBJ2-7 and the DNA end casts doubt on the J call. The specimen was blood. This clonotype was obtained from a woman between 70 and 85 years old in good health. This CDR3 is CSAEREGSYEQYF. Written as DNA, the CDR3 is TGCAGTGCTGAGCGGGAGGGCTCCTACGAGCAGTACTTC.